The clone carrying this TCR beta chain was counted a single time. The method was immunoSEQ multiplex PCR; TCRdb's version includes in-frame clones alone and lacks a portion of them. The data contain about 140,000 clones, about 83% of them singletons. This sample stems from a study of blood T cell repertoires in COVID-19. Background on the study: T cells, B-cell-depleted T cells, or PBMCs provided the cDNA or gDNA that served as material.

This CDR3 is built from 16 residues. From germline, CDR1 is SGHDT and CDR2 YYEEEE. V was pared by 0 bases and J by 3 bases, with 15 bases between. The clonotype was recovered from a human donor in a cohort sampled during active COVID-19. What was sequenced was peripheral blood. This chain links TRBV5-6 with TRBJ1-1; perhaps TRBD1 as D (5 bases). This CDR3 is CASSLVAGRGDTEAFF. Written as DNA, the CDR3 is TGTGCCAGCAGCTTGGTAGCGGGGCGCGGGGACACTGAAGCTTTCTTT. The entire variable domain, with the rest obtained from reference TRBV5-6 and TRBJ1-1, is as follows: DAGVTQSPTHLIKTRGQQVTLRCSPKSGHDTVSWYQQALGQGPQFIFQYYEEEERQRGNFPDRFSGHQFPNYSSELNVNALLLGDSALYLCASSLVAGRGDTEAFFGQGTRLTVV.